The clone carrying this T cell receptor beta chain was observed once. Antigen specificity is unknown. Sequencing was performed with immunoSEQ multiplex PCR; in TCRdb, only in-frame clones are kept and a portion is missing. The sample records 550,000 to 800,000 clones, approximately 74% being singletons. Between the trimmed V and J ends, which lost 6 bases and 0 bases, there was a span of 8 bases. This CDR3 has 14 residues. Germline CDR1 reads LNHDA; CDR2 reads SQIVND (reference sequence). The data stem from a study of shared clonotypes between healthy human individuals. General study results and limits: Among several donors, about 5% of naive CD4 clonotypes were found in common.

The chain links TRBV19 to TRBJ1-4; D call uncertain. The source is a woman in her twenties or thirties in good health. The sample was memory CD4+ T cells sorted from blood. Subset: CD45RA-negative fraction. The CDR3 here is CASRPDSTNEKLFF. The CDR3 DNA reads as TGTGCCAGTAGGCCCGACTCAACTAATGAAAAACTGTTTTTT.